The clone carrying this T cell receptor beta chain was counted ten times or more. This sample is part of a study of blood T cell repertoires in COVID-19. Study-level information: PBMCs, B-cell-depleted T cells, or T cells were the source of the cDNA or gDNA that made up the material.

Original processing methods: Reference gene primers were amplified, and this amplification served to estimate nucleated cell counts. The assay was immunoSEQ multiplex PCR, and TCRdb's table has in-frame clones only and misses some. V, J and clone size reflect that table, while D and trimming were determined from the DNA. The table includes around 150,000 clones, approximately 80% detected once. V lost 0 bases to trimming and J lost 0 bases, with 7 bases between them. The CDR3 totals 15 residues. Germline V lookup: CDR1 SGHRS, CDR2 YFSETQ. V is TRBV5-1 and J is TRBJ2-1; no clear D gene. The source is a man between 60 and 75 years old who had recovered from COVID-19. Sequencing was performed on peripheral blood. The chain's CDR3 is CASSLEASSYNEQFF. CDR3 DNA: TGCGCCAGCAGCTTGGAGGCTAGCTCCTACAATGAGCAGTTCTTC.